Listed below are T cell receptor beta chains from one sample, sequenced in a study of blood T cell repertoires in COVID-19. Profiling relied on immunoSEQ multiplex PCR, and the TCRdb table lists in-frame clones only, not all of them. The sample yields about 210,000 clones, approximately 81% seen once. Source material: peripheral blood. These receptors were taken from an elderly woman with COVID-19, enrolled during active disease. Each CDR3 is given with its conserved first and last residue. The order of the fields is V gene, D gene, J gene, clone size, CDR3 DNA, CDR3 protein. The D gene is left open where the match is weak. Clone size appears in some rows only: once, few, many, or a class for an expanded clone.

TRBV5-1	.	TRBJ1-2	few	TGCGCCAGCAGCTCCACAGGCGATAACTATGGCTACACCTTC	CASSSTGDNYGYTF
TRBV2	.	TRBJ1-3	.	TGTGCCAGCAGTGAACAGGGGAGCTCTGGAAACACCATATATTTT	CASSEQGSSGNTIYF
TRBV4-2	TRBD2	TRBJ2-1	.	TGTGCCAGCAGCCAAGCCGCTAGCGGGGTAAATGAGCAGTTCTTC	CASSQAASGVNEQFF
TRBV28	TRBD1	TRBJ1-2	.	TGTGCCAGCAGACCGGGACAGCGGTTATATGGCTACACCTTC	CASRPGQRLYGYTF
TRBV6-1	.	TRBJ1-2	few	TGTGCCAGCAGTGAAGCCCCCCAGGGAAGGTTCACCTTC	CASSEAPQGRFTF
TRBV6-5	.	TRBJ2-5	.	TGTGCCAGCACTATTTCACAAGAGACCCAGTACTTC	CASTISQETQYF
TRBV5-5	TRBD1	TRBJ1-1	.	TGTGCCAGCAGCTCCTCAGGGGGCTTGGCTGAAGCTTTCTTT	CASSSSGGLAEAFF
TRBV3-1/TRBV3-2	TRBD1	TRBJ1-6	.	TGTGCCAGCAGCCTTAAAGGACAGGGTTATTCACCCCTCCACTTT	CASSLKGQGYSPLHF
TRBV7-2	TRBD1	TRBJ1-5	.	TGTGCCAGCAGCGAGGGACAGGGGAATCAGCCCCAGCATTTT	CASSEGQGNQPQHF
TRBV15	TRBD1	TRBJ1-5	.	TGTGCCACCAGCAGTGACAGGGGAGATAGCAATCAGCCCCAGCATTTT	CATSSDRGDSNQPQHF
TRBV7-9	TRBD1	TRBJ1-5	.	TGTGCCAGCAGTCTGACAGGGGATCAGCCCCAGCATTTT	CASSLTGDQPQHF
TRBV7-2	.	TRBJ1-5	.	TGTGCCAGCAGCTTAGGGCCAGATCAGCCCCAGCATTTT	CASSLGPDQPQHF
TRBV18	.	TRBJ1-1	.	TGTGCCAGCTCACCACCAAACAGGGTCGACACTGAAGCTTTCTTT	CASSPPNRVDTEAFF
TRBV5-1	.	TRBJ2-3	.	TGCGCCAGCAGCGAAGGACAGCCCACAGATACGCAGTATTTT	CASSEGQPTDTQYF
TRBV28	.	TRBJ1-5	.	TGTGCCAGCAGTTTATCGGGGGTCGGCAATCAGCCCCAGCATTTT	CASSLSGVGNQPQHF
TRBV7-6	.	TRBJ1-6	.	TGTGCCAGCAGCTTCGAACAGGGTAATTCACCCCTCCACTTT	CASSFEQGNSPLHF
TRBV28	.	TRBJ1-3	few	TGTGCCAGCAGTTTAGGAGGCGTTGGAAACACCATATATTTT	CASSLGGVGNTIYF
TRBV19	.	TRBJ1-1	.	TGTGCCAGTATCGGGACAATGGGGAACACTGAAGCTTTCTTT	CASIGTMGNTEAFF
TRBV28	.	TRBJ1-3	.	TGTGCCAGCACCCAAGGGGTTTATACTGGAAACACCATATATTTT	CASTQGVYTGNTIYF
TRBV19	TRBD1	TRBJ1-5	.	TGTGCCAGTAGTACGCAACTCACAGGGGCCCTCAATCAGCCCCAGCATTTT	CASSTQLTGALNQPQHF
TRBV5-1	TRBD1	TRBJ1-2	.	TGCGCCAGCAGCACCAGGGACAGTCCGGGAGGCTACACCTTC	CASSTRDSPGGYTF
TRBV5-8	.	TRBJ1-1	.	TGTGCCAGCAGCTTCCGCACCCAGTCCGGGCCGGGGGCTGAAGCTTTCTTT	CASSFRTQSGPGAEAFF